This paragraph covers one T cell receptor (beta chain) sequence. The antigen is not known. This sample stems from a study of CD8 T cells in ankylosing spondylitis. Germline V gene lookup returns CDR1 SEHNR and CDR2 FQNEAQ (reference sequence). V lost 1 base to trimming and J lost 4 bases, with 9 bases between them. The CDR3 sequence is 14 residues long. TCRdb ran MiXCR on the 5' RACE reads and lists one entry per CDR3 protein. This sample has a few hundred thousand distinct CDR3 sequences; approximately 20% occur once, and the top ten carry 15% to 20%. Broader study findings: Ankylosing spondylitis blood appeared to carry a characteristic TCR beta motif of under ten highly homologous variants. Some of these motif variants have turned up before, in reports on reactive arthritis synovial fluid and blood.

The receptor was derived from a male donor with ankylosing spondylitis. The sample comprised blood, either unsorted or a sorted T cell fraction (not recorded which). This rearrangement joins TRBV7-9 to TRBJ2-3; no clear D gene. The CDR3 nucleotides are TGTGCCAGCAGCTTAGTCCAATACTCAGATACGCAGTATTTT. This codes for CASSLVQYSDTQYF.